These 32 T cell receptor beta chains came from one sample sequenced in a study of cytomegalovirus exposure and HLA in healthy donors. Primers included in the PCR were 60 Vbeta and 13 Jbeta primers. TCRdb's table, derived via immunoSEQ multiplex PCR, lists solely in-frame clones and lacks some. This sample has about 120,000 clones, with 60% to 80% found just once. The sequenced sample consisted of PBMCs. The receptors here all came from a woman aged 45-59 years in good health and CMV-seronegative.

This clone showed up just a few times. The V gene is TRBV5-5, the J gene TRBJ2-1; the match to TRBD2 covers 10 bases. Per the germline V gene, CDR1 is SGHKS and CDR2 is YYEKEE (reference sequence). The CDR3 has 19 residues. V shed 7 bases and J 5 bases; nucleotides not matched to a gene: 21. CDR3: CASGDPVTVTSGTDNEQFF. The CDR3 DNA reads as TGTGCCAGCGGAGACCCGGTTACAGTAACTAGCGGGACAGACAATGAGCAGTTCTTC. The whole variable domain, filled in from reference TRBV5-5 and TRBJ2-1, reads DAGVTQSPTHLIKTRGQQVTLRCSPISGHKSVSWYQQVLGQGPQFIFQYYEKEERGRGNFPDRFSARQFPNYSSELNVNALLLGDSALYLCASGDPVTVTSGTDNEQFFGPGTRLTVL.

V gene TRBV5-6 combines with J gene TRBJ2-1; 7 positions agree with TRBD2. The CDR3 covers 14 residues. Germline V gives CDR1 SGHDT, CDR2 YYEEEE. The ends lost 3 bases at V and 7 bases at J; junction bases unmatched: 7. As DNA, the CDR3 is TGTGCCAGCAGCTCACGTGGGAGGGAGAATGAGCAGTTCTTC. Encoded protein: CASSSRGRENEQFF.

The V gene is TRBV28, the J gene TRBJ2-1, with D possibly TRBD2 on 6 matching bases. The CDR3 is 11 amino acids. Germline V gives CDR1 MDHEN, CDR2 SYDVKM. Trimming left V 5 bases short and J 10 bases short, with 9 bases between. The CDR3 loop is CASSLGLEQFF. CDR3 DNA sequence: TGTGCCAGCAGTCTGGGACTGGAGCAGTTCTTC.

The rearrangement joins TRBV14 to TRBJ2-5, with a weak D call TRBD2 (6 bases). There are 15 residues in the CDR3. Trimming pared 1 base from V and 3 bases from J, leaving 12 bases between. Germline assignment: CDR1 SGHDN and CDR2 FVKESK. CDR3 DNA sequence: TGTGCCAGCAGCCAAGGGAGGGTAGGAAAAGAGACCCAGTACTTC. Residues: CASSQGRVGKETQYF. Complete variable domain (other parts from reference TRBV14 and TRBJ2-5): EAGVTQFPSHSVIEKGQTVTLRCDPISGHDNLYWYRRVMGKEIKFLLHFVKESKQDESGMPNNRFLAERTGGTYSTLKVQPAELEDSGVYFCASSQGRVGKETQYFGPGTRLLVL.

The J gene is TRBJ2-7, the V gene TRBV9; 8 bases are a match to TRBD2. This CDR3 comprises 13 residues. Germline CDR1 is SGDLS and CDR2 is YYNGEE. With 3 bases clipped from V and 5 bases from J, the junction kept 4 bases outside the gene matches. As DNA, the CDR3 is TGTGCCAGCAGCGAGAGCGGGAGCAACGAGCAGTACTTC. Protein product: CASSESGSNEQYF.

The rearrangement joins TRBV4-3 to TRBJ1-2, with TRBD1 matching over 11 bases. With 3 bases clipped from V and 0 bases from J, the junction kept 3 bases outside the gene matches. Germline values: CDR1 LGHNA, CDR2 YSLEER. The CDR3 sequence is 16 residues long. This chain's CDR3 is CASSQDRGQANYGYTF. Written as DNA, the CDR3 is TGCGCCAGCAGCCAGGACAGGGGGCAAGCTAACTATGGCTACACCTTC.

The chain joins TRBV7-9 to TRBJ1-1; a weak D match, TRBD1 (6 bases). Trimming removed 5 bases at V and 1 base at J, with 8 bases between. Germline V lookup: CDR1 SEHNR, CDR2 FQNEAQ (reference sequence). This CDR3 region has 13 residues. CDR3 nucleotides: TGTGCCAGCAGCAAACAGGGGAACACTGAAGCTTTCTTT. Translating gives CASSKQGNTEAFF.

The gene calls are TRBV23-1 and TRBJ2-5; tentatively, D is TRBD1 (6 bases). TRBV23-1 is an open reading frame whose function is uncertain. The CDR3 totals 16 residues. Trimming cost V 0 bases and J 2 bases, with 13 bases left between them. The CDR3 is CASSQSGTHYQETQYF. As DNA, the CDR3 is TGCGCCAGCAGTCAATCGGGGACACATTATCAAGAGACCCAGTACTTC.

The rearrangement links TRBV30 to TRBJ1-4, with D possibly being TRBD1 (5 bases). Trimming stripped 0 bases from V and 8 bases from J, with 13 bases between. The CDR3 runs to 14 residues. Germline V lookup: CDR1 GTSNPN, CDR2 SVGIG (reference sequence). CDR3 sequence: CAWSVRGFEEKLFF. DNA for the CDR3: TGTGCCTGGAGTGTACGGGGGTTTGAGGAAAAACTGTTTTTT.

This chain uses TRBV15 with TRBJ1-3; unclear D gene. Germline V gene lookup returns CDR1 LNHNV and CDR2 YYDKDF (reference sequence). The CDR3 contains 14 residues. V shed 1 base and J shed 1 base, with 5 bases lying between them. CDR3 region: CATSRGLSGNTIYF. The CDR3, as DNA: TGTGCCACCAGCAGAGGTCTTTCTGGAAACACCATATATTTT.

The V and J genes are TRBV7-2 and TRBJ1-1; 7 bases line up with TRBD1. After removal of 4 bases from V and 0 bases from J, the junction contained 11 bases not matched to a gene. Germline V lookup: CDR1 SGHTA, CDR2 FQGNSA. The CDR3 spans 17 residues. CDR3 residues: CASSSLTGRGMNTEAFF. The CDR3 DNA reads as TGTGCCAGCAGCTCTCTGACAGGGCGAGGCATGAACACTGAAGCTTTCTTT.

In DNA form, the CDR3 reads TGTGCCAGCAGCTTTCTAGGACAGGCCGACACTGAAGCTTTCTTT. Translated: CASSFLGQADTEAFF. The chain joins TRBV5-5 to TRBJ1-1, with TRBD1 identical over 7 bases. This CDR3 spans 15 amino acids. J lost 3 bases, V lost 2 bases, and 7 bases had no gene match. Germline V gives CDR1 SGHKS, CDR2 YYEKEE (reference sequence).

This clone was seen more than once but under ten times. The CDR3 here is CASSGTGQGGTEAFF. CDR3 sequence (DNA): TGTGCCAGCAGCGGTACGGGACAGGGGGGTACTGAAGCTTTCTTT. This rearrangement joins TRBV7-2 to TRBJ1-1; 11 bases match TRBD1. The CDR3 extends over 15 amino acids. V lost 5 bases and J lost 5; bases outside the gene matches: 7. CDR1 and CDR2 (germline): SGHTA, FQGNSA.

This rearrangement joins TRBV6-1 to TRBJ2-5; unclear D gene. The assigned J gene may be wrong: the sequence end matches TRBJ2-7 better. The germline CDR1 and CDR2 sequences are MNHNS and SASEGT. The CDR3 sequence is 14 residues long. Here the CDR3 reads CASSGAVSSYEQYF. CDR3 nucleotides: TGTGCCAGCAGTGGGGCAGTGAGCTCCTACGAGCAGTACTTC.

The chain joins TRBV28 to TRBJ1-1; D gene unclear. From germline, CDR1 is MDHEN and CDR2 SYDVKM. The V end was cut by 6 bases, the J end by 10 bases, with 9 bases between. The CDR3 runs to 10 residues. This CDR3 reads CASRRARAFF. The DNA of the CDR3 is TGTGCCAGCAGGCGGGCCAGAGCTTTCTTT.

This clone appeared a few times. The V gene is TRBV28, the J gene TRBJ2-2, with TRBD1 matching over 8 bases. This CDR3 has 14 amino acids. CDR1 and CDR2 (germline): MDHEN, SYDVKM. V dropped 4 bases and J dropped 7; count of bases not matched to a gene: 5. CDR3: CASSSQGADGELFF. The CDR3 DNA is TGTGCCAGCAGTTCCCAGGGGGCCGACGGGGAGCTGTTTTTT.

The chain has TRBV6-4 and TRBJ2-1; the match to TRBD2 covers 8 bases. CDR1 is MRHNA and CDR2 is SNTAGT in the germline V gene. The V gene end was trimmed by 5 bases and the J gene end by 4 bases; junction bases not matched to a gene: 7. This CDR3 is 15 amino acids long. This CDR3 reads CASSLSSGEYNEQFF. As DNA, the CDR3 is TGTGCCAGCAGTTTGAGTAGCGGGGAATACAATGAGCAGTTCTTC.

This CDR3 reads CASSHAGTGEKLFF. DNA for the CDR3: TGCGCCAGCAGCCACGCCGGGACAGGGGAAAAACTGTTTTTT. V and J are TRBV4-3 and TRBJ1-4; 9 bases fit TRBD1. Germline CDR1 is LGHNA and CDR2 is YSLEER. The CDR3 spans 14 residues. V lost 3 bases and J lost 8; bases outside the gene matches: 4.

The chain has TRBV28 and TRBJ2-7; TRBD1 matches 9 bases. Germline loops: CDR1 MDHEN, CDR2 SYDVKM. The CDR3 is 12 amino acids. V trimming: 8 bases; J trimming: 4 bases; junction bases outside the gene matches: 3. The CDR3 protein is CASRDRAYEQYF. CDR3 coding DNA: TGTGCCAGCCGGGACAGGGCGTACGAGCAGTACTTC. The full variable domain, its missing parts supplied by reference TRBV28 and TRBJ2-7, is DVKVTQSSRYLVKRTGEKVFLECVQDMDHENMFWYRQDPGLGLRLIYFSYDVKMKEKGDIPEGYSVSREKKERFSLILESASTNQTSMYLCASRDRAYEQYFGPGTRLTVT.

This chain uses TRBV11-2 with TRBJ2-1; 7 positions agree with TRBD2. With V trimmed by 2 bases and J by 5 bases, 6 bases remained unmatched. CDR1 is SGHAT, CDR2 FQNNGV, per germline. The CDR3 has 15 residues. CDR3 protein: CASSLRLAVDNEQFF. The CDR3 coding sequence is TGTGCCAGCAGCTTAAGGCTAGCGGTAGACAATGAGCAGTTCTTC. Complete variable domain (other parts from reference TRBV11-2 and TRBJ2-1): EAGVAQSPRYKIIEKRQSVAFWCNPISGHATLYWYQQILGQGPKLLIQFQNNGVVDDSQLPKDRFSAERLKGVDSTLKIQPAKLEDSAVYLCASSLRLAVDNEQFFGPGTRLTVL.

Remarks on this clone: At one end the junction does not follow the germline gene, possibly because of a read error. This chain links TRBV7-7 with TRBJ2-5; D is possibly TRBD2 (5 bases). The V gene's germline CDR1 is SSHAT and CDR2 FNYEAQ (reference sequence). The CDR3 runs 15 residues. DNA of the CDR3: TGTGCTAGCAGCTTGTCCAGGTCACGCGGGGAGACCCAGTACTTC. Protein product: CASSLSRSRGETQYF.

The rearrangement joins TRBV29-1 to TRBJ2-5; unclear D gene. The better agreement between TRBJ2-7 and the DNA end casts doubt on the J call. Germline V gene lookup returns CDR1 SQVTM and CDR2 ANQGSEA. The CDR3 is 11 residues long. CDR3 loop: CSVLLLYEQYF. Written as DNA, the CDR3 is TGCAGCGTTCTCCTATTATACGAGCAGTACTTC.

The V call is TRBV7-2, the J call TRBJ2-3; a weak D match, TRBD2 (7 bases). This CDR3 contains 17 residues. Germline CDR1 is SGHTA and CDR2 is FQGNSA. Trimming left V 1 base short and J 2 bases short, with 16 bases between. The CDR3 nucleotides are TGTGCCAGCAGCTTAGAGGGGGGGGGACTATCCACAGATACGCAGTATTTT. It yields the protein CASSLEGGGLSTDTQYF.

This clone was counted between two and nine times. The chain has TRBV10-3 and TRBJ2-5; possibly TRBD2 for D (6 bases). The CDR3 sequence is 15 residues long. Germline-derived CDR1 and CDR2 are ENHRY and SYGVKD. Between the trimmed V and J ends, which lost 0 bases and 2 bases, there was a span of 10 bases. The CDR3 loop reads CAISESALAQETQYF. The CDR3, as DNA: TGTGCCATCAGTGAGTCGGCTCTAGCGCAAGAGACCCAGTACTTC.

The genes are TRBV7-2 and TRBJ1-1, with TRBD1 identical over 9 bases. Germline V lookup: CDR1 SGHTA, CDR2 FQGNSA. This CDR3 is 15 amino acids long. J lost 1 base, V lost 4 bases, and 4 bases had no gene match. CDR3 amino acids: CASSSQGAGNTEAFF. The CDR3 region has the DNA TGTGCCAGCAGCTCACAGGGGGCTGGGAACACTGAAGCTTTCTTT.

Only a few counts were recorded for this clone. The chain employs TRBV27 and TRBJ1-1, with TRBD1 matching 7 bases. CDR1 MNHEY and CDR2 SMNVEV come from the germline V gene (reference sequence). Germline trimming cut 1 base from V and 5 bases from J; bases unmatched to any gene: 7. The CDR3 covers 15 residues. This CDR3 reads CASSLFGQVGTEAFF. The CDR3 DNA is TGTGCCAGCAGTTTATTCGGACAGGTAGGAACTGAAGCTTTCTTT.

The gene calls are TRBV2 and TRBJ2-1, with TRBD2 matching over 8 bases. The CDR3 has 15 amino acids. Germline lookup yields CDR1 SNHLY and CDR2 FYNNEI. The junction had 9 bases not matched to a gene; V was cut back by 6 bases and J by 5 bases. CDR3 protein: CASSLLAGSNNEQFF. The CDR3 region has the DNA TGTGCCAGCAGCCTTCTAGCGGGTAGCAACAATGAGCAGTTCTTC.

The rearrangement uses TRBV29-1 and TRBJ2-1; 8 nucleotides align to TRBD1. V lost 1 base, J lost 3 bases, and 17 bases stayed unmatched. Looked up from germline, CDR1 is SQVTM and CDR2 is ANQGSEA. This CDR3 has 19 amino acids. This CDR3 is CSVEVQPGGDPFLYNEQFF. CDR3 DNA sequence: TGCAGCGTTGAAGTCCAGCCAGGGGGCGACCCTTTTCTCTACAATGAGCAGTTCTTC.

This clone was found a few times. J is TRBJ2-5 and V is TRBV4-1; D ambiguous. Germline CDR1 reads MGHRA; CDR2 reads YSYEKL. V was trimmed by 0 bases and J by 5 bases, leaving 10 bases between them. The CDR3 is 14 residues long. The CDR3 region is CASSQDSRGETQYF. The CDR3 DNA is TGCGCCAGCAGCCAAGATTCAAGAGGTGAGACCCAGTACTTC.

The chain links TRBV18 to TRBJ2-5; possible D gene TRBD2, 6 bases. The J call may be in error: the DNA end matches TRBJ2-7 better. Germline CDR1 KGHSH, CDR2 LQKENI. CDR3 length: 16 amino acids. The CDR3 spells CASSPSDYLSPGEQYF. The DNA of the CDR3 is TGTGCCAGCTCACCATCGGACTACCTGAGCCCGGGCGAGCAGTACTTC.

The chain joins TRBV10-2 to TRBJ2-7; D is undetermined. Trimming cost V 3 bases and J 2 bases, with 14 bases left between them. Per the germline V gene, CDR1 is WSHSY and CDR2 is SAAADI. The CDR3 length is 15 residues. The CDR3 DNA sequence: TGCGCCAGCAGTGACCAGACAACCAAACCCTACGAGCAGTACTTC. This sequence encodes CASSDQTTKPYEQYF.

This sequence joins TRBV11-2 and TRBJ2-3; 10 bases align to TRBD2. Germline lookup yields CDR1 SGHAT and CDR2 FQNNGV. Trimming cost V 2 bases and J 0 bases; bases outside gene matches: 5. The CDR3 length is 17 residues. Here the CDR3 reads CASSLLAGESSTDTQYF. CDR3 coding DNA: TGTGCCAGCAGCTTACTAGCGGGAGAATCTAGCACAGATACGCAGTATTTT.